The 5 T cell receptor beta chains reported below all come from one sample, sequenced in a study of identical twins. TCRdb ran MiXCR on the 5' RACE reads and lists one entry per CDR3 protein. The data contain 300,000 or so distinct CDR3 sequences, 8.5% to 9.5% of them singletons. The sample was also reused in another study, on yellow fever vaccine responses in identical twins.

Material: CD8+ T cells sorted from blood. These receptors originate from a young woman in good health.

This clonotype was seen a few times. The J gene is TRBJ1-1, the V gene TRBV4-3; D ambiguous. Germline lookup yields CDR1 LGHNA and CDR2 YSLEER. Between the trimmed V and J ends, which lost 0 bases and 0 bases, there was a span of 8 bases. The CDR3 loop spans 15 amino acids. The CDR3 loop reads CASSQDEGLNTEAFF. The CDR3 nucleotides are TGCGCCAGCAGCCAAGATGAGGGATTGAACACTGAAGCTTTCTTT.

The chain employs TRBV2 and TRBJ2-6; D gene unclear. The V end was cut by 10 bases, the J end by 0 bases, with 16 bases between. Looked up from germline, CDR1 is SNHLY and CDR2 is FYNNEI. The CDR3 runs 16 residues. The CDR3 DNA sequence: TGTGCCACTTACGGACCCGACATCTCTGGGGCCAACGTCCTGACTTTC. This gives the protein CATYGPDISGANVLTF. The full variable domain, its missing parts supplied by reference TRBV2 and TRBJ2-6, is EPEVTQTPSHQVTQMGQEVILRCVPISNHLYFYWYRQILGQKVEFLVSFYNNEISEKSEIFDDQFSVERPDGSNFTLKIRSTKLEDSAMYFCATYGPDISGANVLTFGAGSRLTVL.

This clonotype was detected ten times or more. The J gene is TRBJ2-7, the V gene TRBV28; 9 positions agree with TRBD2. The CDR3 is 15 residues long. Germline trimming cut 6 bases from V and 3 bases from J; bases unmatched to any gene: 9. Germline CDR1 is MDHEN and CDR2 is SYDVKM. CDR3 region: CASRITREGNYEQYF. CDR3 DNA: TGTGCCAGCAGGATCACGCGGGAGGGCAACTACGAGCAGTACTTC.

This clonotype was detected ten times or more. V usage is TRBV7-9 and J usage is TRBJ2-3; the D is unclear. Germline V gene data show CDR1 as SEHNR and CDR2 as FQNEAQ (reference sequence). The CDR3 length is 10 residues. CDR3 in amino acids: CATSGVTQYF. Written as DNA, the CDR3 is TGTGCTACGTCGGGTGTTACGCAGTATTTT.

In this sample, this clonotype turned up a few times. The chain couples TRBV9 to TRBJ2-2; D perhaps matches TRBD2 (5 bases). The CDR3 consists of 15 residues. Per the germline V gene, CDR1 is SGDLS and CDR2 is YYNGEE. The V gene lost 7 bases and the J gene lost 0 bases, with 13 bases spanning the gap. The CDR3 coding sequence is TGTGCCAGCTCAAGCCCGGAGGCGAACACCGGGGAGCTGTTTTTT. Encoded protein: CASSSPEANTGELFF. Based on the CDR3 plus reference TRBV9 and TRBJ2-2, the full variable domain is DSGVTQTPKHLITATGQRVTLRCSPRSGDLSVYWYQQSLDQGLQFLIQYYNGEERAKGNILERFSAQQFPDLHSELNLSSLELGDSALYFCASSSPEANTGELFFGEGSRLTVL.